The 13 T cell receptor beta chains given below trace back to one sample, sequenced in a study of blood T cells in healthy people across ages. It was with a sample-barcoded 5' primer and a J-beta primer mix that a second PCR of roughly 7 to 12 cycles was run. TCRdb called the 5' RACE reads again in MiXCR, with one record for every CDR3 protein. Here the sample spans around 1,500,000 distinct CDR3 sequences, 35% to 45% being singletons. Sequencing used blood. These receptors were obtained from a woman between 18 and 29 years old in good health.

J is TRBJ2-1 and V is TRBV2; 7 bases are shared with TRBD2. CDR1 is SNHLY, CDR2 FYNNEI, per germline. V lost 2 bases, J lost 8 bases, and 9 bases stayed unmatched. CDR3 length: 15 residues. In nucleotides, the CDR3 is TGTGCCAGCAGTGAATGGCGGGGGATGAACGATGAGCAGTTCTTC. Amino acid sequence: CASSEWRGMNDEQFF.

This sequence joins TRBV14 and TRBJ1-2, with unresolved D. CDR3 length equals 15 residues. V lost 4 bases, J lost 3 bases, and 15 bases lay in between. The germline V gene has CDR1 SGHDN and CDR2 FVKESK. As DNA, the CDR3 is TGTGCCAGCAGCCCAGAGGCGGCCTCGTACTATGGCTACACCTTC. This translates into CASSPEAASYYGYTF.

Concerning this clonotype itself: A read error may be the cause here, since a much bigger clone is one base away. The chain links TRBV10-3 to TRBJ2-5; D call uncertain. The germline V gene has CDR1 ENHRY and CDR2 SYGVKD. V was cut by 5 bases and J by 11 bases, with 15 bases left in between. The CDR3 extends over 12 amino acids. Here the CDR3 reads CAISPSYNEQYF. The CDR3 DNA is TGTGCCATCAGTCCCTCCTACAATGAGCAGTACTTC.

This clonotype was detected only a few times. The rearrangement uses TRBV7-9 and TRBJ1-1; the D is unclear. The CDR3 is 12 residues long. Trimming took 4 bases from V and 4 from J, leaving 7 bases between them. Germline loops: CDR1 SEHNR, CDR2 FQNEAQ (reference sequence). The CDR3: CASSSAVTEAFF. The CDR3 nucleotides read TGTGCCAGCAGCTCCGCCGTCACTGAAGCTTTCTTT.

The chain carries TRBV3-1 and TRBJ1-2, with D unclear. The CDR3 covers 13 residues. Germline CDR1 and CDR2: LGHDT and YNNKEL (reference sequence). The germline V and J ends were trimmed by 1 base and 3 bases, with 6 bases remaining between them. CDR3 loop: CASSQAADYGYTF. DNA for the CDR3: TGTGCCAGCAGCCAAGCCGCAGACTATGGCTACACCTTC.

This clonotype was counted between two and nine times. The chain links TRBV24-1 to TRBJ2-3; weak D call: TRBD1 (6 bases). The CDR3 loop spans 13 amino acids. The V end lost 7 bases, the J end lost 2 bases, and 9 bases lay between the germline ends. Per germline, CDR1 KGHDR and CDR2 SFDVKD. DNA for the CDR3: TGTGCCACCAGAGGGGGATTCACAGATACGCAGTATTTT. Translating it yields CATRGGFTDTQYF.

V usage is TRBV7-2 and J usage is TRBJ2-7; 7 bases match TRBD2. With V trimmed by 1 base and J by 7 bases, 10 bases remained unmatched. Germline CDR1 is SGHTA and CDR2 is FQGNSA. This CDR3 region has 15 residues. CDR3 residues: CASSLDLGGRNEQYF. The CDR3, as DNA: TGTGCCAGCAGCTTAGATCTCGGCGGGAGAAATGAGCAGTACTTC.

As DNA, the CDR3 is TGTGCCAGCAGCATACCCTGGGCCCCGGGCACAGATACGCAGTATTTT. It encodes CASSIPWAPGTDTQYF. This chain joins TRBV28 and TRBJ2-3; D ambiguous. V lost 6 bases to trimming and J lost 1 base, with 17 bases between them. CDR1 and CDR2 from the germline V gene are MDHEN and SYDVKM. The CDR3 is 16 amino acids.

This clonotype was counted ten times or more. V gene TRBV4-1 combines with J gene TRBJ2-1, with a weak D call TRBD2 (5 bases). Germline-derived CDR1 and CDR2 are MGHRA and YSYEKL. This CDR3 has 13 residues. With 3 bases removed from V and 4 bases from J, the gap between germline ends came to 7 bases. CDR3 bases: TGCGCCAGCAGCCAGGGAGTTTACAATGAGCAGTTCTTC. It yields the protein CASSQGVYNEQFF.

This chain links TRBV12-3 or TRBV12-4 with TRBJ1-3, with D unclear. V was shortened by 0 bases and J by 6 bases, with 6 bases between the two germline ends. This CDR3 has 13 amino acids. CDR3 sequence (DNA): TGTGCCAGCAGTTTAGCCCGGGCAAACACCATATATTTT. Translated: CASSLARANTIYF.

This clonotype showed up just a few times. This chain links TRBV5-1 with TRBJ2-3; tentative D call: TRBD2 (5 bases). V lost 2 bases to trimming and J lost 0 bases, with 13 bases between them. The CDR3 is 16 amino acids. Per the germline V gene, CDR1 is SGHRS and CDR2 is YFSETQ. The CDR3 protein is CASSFGLDTSTDTQYF. CDR3 nucleotide sequence: TGCGCCAGCAGCTTTGGACTCGATACTAGCACAGATACGCAGTATTTT.

This chain connects TRBV13 to TRBJ2-5; perhaps TRBD2 as D (6 bases). V lost 2 bases to trimming and J lost 11 bases, with 21 bases between them. This CDR3 is 15 amino acids long. Per the germline V gene, CDR1 is PRHDT and CDR2 is FYEKMQ (reference sequence). The CDR3 reads CASSLWFGGMAEQYF. The CDR3 region has the DNA TGTGCCAGCAGCTTATGGTTCGGCGGGATGGCTGAGCAGTACTTC.

V and J are TRBV21-1 and TRBJ1-2; TRBD1 is the table's D call and was not checked against the DNA. TRBV21-1 has pseudogene status. This CDR3 region has 12 residues. The CDR3 DNA follows: TGTGCCAGCAGGTCCGGGCTGAATGGCTACACTTTC. This gives the protein CASRSGLNGYTF.